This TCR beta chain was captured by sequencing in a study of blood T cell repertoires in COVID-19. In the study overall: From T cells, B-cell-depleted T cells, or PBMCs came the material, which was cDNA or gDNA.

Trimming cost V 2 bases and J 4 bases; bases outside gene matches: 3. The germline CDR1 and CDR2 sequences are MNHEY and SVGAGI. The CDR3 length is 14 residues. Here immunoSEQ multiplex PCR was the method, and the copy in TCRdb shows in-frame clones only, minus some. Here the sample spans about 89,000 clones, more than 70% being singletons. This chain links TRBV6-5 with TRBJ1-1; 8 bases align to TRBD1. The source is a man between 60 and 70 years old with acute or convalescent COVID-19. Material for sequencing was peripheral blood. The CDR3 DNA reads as TGTGCCAGCAGTTACCGACAGGGGATCACTGAAGCTTTCTTT. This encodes CASSYRQGITEAFF.